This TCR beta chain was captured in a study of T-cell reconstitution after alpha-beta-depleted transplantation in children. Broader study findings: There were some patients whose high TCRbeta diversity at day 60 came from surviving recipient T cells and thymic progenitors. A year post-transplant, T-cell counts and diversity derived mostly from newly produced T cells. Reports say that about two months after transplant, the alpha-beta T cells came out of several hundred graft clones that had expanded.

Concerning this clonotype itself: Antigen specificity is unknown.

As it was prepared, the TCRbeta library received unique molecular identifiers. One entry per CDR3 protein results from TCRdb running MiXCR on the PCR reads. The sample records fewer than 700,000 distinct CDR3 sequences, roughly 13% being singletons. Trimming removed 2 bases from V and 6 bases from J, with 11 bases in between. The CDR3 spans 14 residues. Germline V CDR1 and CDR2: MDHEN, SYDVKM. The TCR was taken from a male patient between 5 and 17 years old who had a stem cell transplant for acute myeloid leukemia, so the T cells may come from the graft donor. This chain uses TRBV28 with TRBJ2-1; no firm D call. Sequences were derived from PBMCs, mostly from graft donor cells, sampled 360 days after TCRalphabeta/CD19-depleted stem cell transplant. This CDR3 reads CASSLVGLSNEQFF. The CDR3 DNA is TGTGCCAGCAGTTTAGTCGGGCTTAGCAATGAGCAGTTCTTC. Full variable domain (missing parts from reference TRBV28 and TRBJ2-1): DVKVTQSSRYLVKRTGEKVFLECVQDMDHENMFWYRQDPGLGLRLIYFSYDVKMKEKGDIPEGYSVSREKKERFSLILESASTNQTSMYLCASSLVGLSNEQFFGPGTRLTVL.